This T cell receptor beta chain was captured by sequencing in a study of T cell changes during pregnancy in multiple sclerosis (dated by TCRdb to the late 2010s). Broadly, across the study: The study examined how the T cell repertoire changed over the course of pregnancy in women with multiple sclerosis.

This clone was recorded once. Its recognized antigen is unknown. No qualities accompany the bases; no much larger clone lies one base away. The library was generated by the immunoSEQ multiplex PCR assay. In TCRdb, the immuneACCESS table is reduced to in-frame sequences with V and J assigned. These tables do not hold every clone; where another copy was compared, an unresolved V gene accounts for under half, and the others remain unexplained. For this sample there are approximately 70,000 clones; approximately 94% appear just once. Clones ranked in the top ten supply roughly 1.2% of the sample. V is shortened by 1 base, J by 4 bases, and the region joining them spans 14 bases. The germline V gene yields SGHAT for CDR1 and FQNNGV for CDR2. The CDR3, from cysteine to phenylalanine, totals 15 residues. The only DNA kept is the CDR3, 45 bases in frame from the first base.

The input for sequencing was peripheral blood, taken in the third trimester of pregnancy. This TCR derives from a female donor with multiple sclerosis, enrolled in a pregnancy study. The V gene is TRBV11-2 and the J gene is TRBJ2-7; TRBD2 might be the D gene, on 6 matching bases. The CDR3 reads as follows: CASSLGGGDFYEQYF. In nucleotides, the sequence is TGTGCCAGCAGCTTAGGGGGCGGGGACTTTTACGAGCAGTACTTC.